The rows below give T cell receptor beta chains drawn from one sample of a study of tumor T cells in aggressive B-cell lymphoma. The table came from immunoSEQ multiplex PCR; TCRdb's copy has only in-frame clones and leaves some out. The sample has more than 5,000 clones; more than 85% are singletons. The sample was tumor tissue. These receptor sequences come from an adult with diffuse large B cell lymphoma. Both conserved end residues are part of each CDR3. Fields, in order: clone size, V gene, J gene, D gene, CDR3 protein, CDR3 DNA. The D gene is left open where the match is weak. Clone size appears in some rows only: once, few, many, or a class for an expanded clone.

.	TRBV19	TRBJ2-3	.	CASTLSPGDTQYF	TGTGCCAGTACCCTCTCTCCGGGAGATACGCAGTATTTT
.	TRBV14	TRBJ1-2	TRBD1	CASSQEEGAGGYTF	TGTGCCAGCAGCCAAGAGGAGGGGGCGGGGGGCTACACCTTC
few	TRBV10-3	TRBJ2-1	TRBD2	CAISESGTRANNEQFF	TGTGCCATCAGTGAGTCAGGGACTAGGGCGAACAATGAGCAGTTCTTC
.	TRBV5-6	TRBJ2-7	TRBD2	CASSFPGLAGDNTYEQYF	TGTGCCAGCAGCTTCCCGGGACTAGCGGGGGATAACACCTACGAGCAGTACTTC
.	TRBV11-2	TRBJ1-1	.	CASSLDGGRTEAFF	TGTGCCAGCAGCTTAGACGGAGGGAGGACTGAAGCTTTCTTT
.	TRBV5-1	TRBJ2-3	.	CASSLMTRESTDTQYF	TGCGCCAGCAGCTTGATGACTAGGGAAAGCACAGATACGCAGTATTTT
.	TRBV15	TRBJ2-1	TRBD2	CATSGSGRVNEQFF	TGTGCCACCAGCGGGAGCGGGAGGGTGAATGAGCAGTTCTTC
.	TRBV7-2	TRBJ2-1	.	CASSPSGYRSYNEQFF	TGTGCCAGCAGCCCCAGCGGCTACCGTTCCTACAATGAGCAGTTCTTC
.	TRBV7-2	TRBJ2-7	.	CASSLSPLSYEQYF	TGTGCCAGCAGCTTAAGTCCGCTCTCCTACGAGCAGTACTTC
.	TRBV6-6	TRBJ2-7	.	CASSPTASYEQYF	TGTGCCAGCAGTCCTACAGCCTCCTACGAGCAGTACTTC
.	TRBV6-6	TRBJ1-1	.	CASSPPGEAFF	TGTGCCAGCAGCCCTCCGGGGGAAGCTTTCTTT
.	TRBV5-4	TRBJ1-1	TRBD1	CASSWTGAVNTEAFF	TGTGCCAGCAGCTGGACAGGGGCCGTGAACACTGAAGCTTTCTTT
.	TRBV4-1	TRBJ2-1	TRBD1	CASSHSGGRNGNEQFF	TGCGCCAGCAGCCACTCAGGGGGCCGGAATGGGAATGAGCAGTTCTTC
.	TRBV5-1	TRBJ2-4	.	CASSFGGKDIQYF	TGCGCCAGCAGCTTCGGGGGTAAGGACATTCAGTACTTC
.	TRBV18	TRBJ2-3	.	CASSPGRTDTQYF	TGTGCCAGCTCACCGGGGCGCACAGATACGCAGTATTTT
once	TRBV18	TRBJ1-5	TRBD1	CASSWGQGGNQPQHF	TGTGCCAGCTCATGGGGACAGGGGGGCAATCAGCCCCAGCATTTT
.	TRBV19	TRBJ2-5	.	CASTPRGGETQYF	TGTGCCAGTACCCCGAGAGGGGGAGAGACCCAGTACTTC
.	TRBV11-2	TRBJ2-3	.	CASSSPPGSNADTQYF	TGTGCCAGCAGCTCGCCCCCCGGGAGTAACGCAGATACGCAGTATTTT
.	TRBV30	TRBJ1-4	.	CAWSLSGAAYEKLFF	TGTGCCTGGAGTCTCTCAGGGGCCGCTTATGAAAAACTGTTTTTT
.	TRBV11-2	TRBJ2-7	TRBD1	CASSLPGQGDF	TGTGCCAGCAGCTTACCAGGACAGGGGGACTTC
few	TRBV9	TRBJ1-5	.	CASSVNGVSNQPQHF	TGTGCCAGCAGCGTTAATGGAGTAAGCAATCAGCCCCAGCATTTT
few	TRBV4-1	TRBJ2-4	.	CASSQGRGRTLGIQYF	TGCGCCAGCAGCCAAGGTAGGGGAAGAACTTTGGGCATTCAGTACTTC
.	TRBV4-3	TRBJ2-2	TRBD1	CASSQSRQGLGGELFF	TGCGCCAGCAGCCAAAGTCGACAGGGGTTGGGCGGGGAGCTGTTTTTT
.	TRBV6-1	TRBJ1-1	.	CASRGVDRLLEAFF	TGTGCCAGCAGGGGGGTCGACAGGTTGCTCGAAGCTTTCTTT
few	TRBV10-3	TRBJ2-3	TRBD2	CAISESGTSGMGDTQYF	TGTGCCATCAGTGAGTCAGGGACTAGCGGGATGGGAGATACGCAGTATTTT
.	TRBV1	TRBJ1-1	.	CTSAAGTGRTEAFF	TGCACCAGCGCCGCCGGGACAGGGAGGACTGAAGCTTTCTTT
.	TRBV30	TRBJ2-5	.	CAWSGGYETQYF	TGTGCCTGGAGTGGAGGGTATGAGACCCAGTACTTC
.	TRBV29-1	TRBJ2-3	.	CSVARVQRTDTQYF	TGCAGCGTTGCGAGGGTCCAGCGCACAGATACGCAGTATTTT
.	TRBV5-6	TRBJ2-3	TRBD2	CASSLRAGGYTDTQYF	TGTGCCAGCAGCTTAAGGGCGGGAGGATACACAGATACGCAGTATTTT
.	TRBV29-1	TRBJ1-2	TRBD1	CSVEGGTAYYGYTF	TGCAGCGTTGAAGGTGGGACAGCGTACTATGGCTACACCTTC
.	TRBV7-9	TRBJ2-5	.	CASSFGNSQETQYF	TGTGCCAGCAGCTTCGGTAACAGTCAAGAGACCCAGTACTTC
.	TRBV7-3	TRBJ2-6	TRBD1	CASSLGGAGANVLTF	TGTGCCAGCAGCCTAGGGGGCGCTGGGGCCAACGTCCTGACTTTC